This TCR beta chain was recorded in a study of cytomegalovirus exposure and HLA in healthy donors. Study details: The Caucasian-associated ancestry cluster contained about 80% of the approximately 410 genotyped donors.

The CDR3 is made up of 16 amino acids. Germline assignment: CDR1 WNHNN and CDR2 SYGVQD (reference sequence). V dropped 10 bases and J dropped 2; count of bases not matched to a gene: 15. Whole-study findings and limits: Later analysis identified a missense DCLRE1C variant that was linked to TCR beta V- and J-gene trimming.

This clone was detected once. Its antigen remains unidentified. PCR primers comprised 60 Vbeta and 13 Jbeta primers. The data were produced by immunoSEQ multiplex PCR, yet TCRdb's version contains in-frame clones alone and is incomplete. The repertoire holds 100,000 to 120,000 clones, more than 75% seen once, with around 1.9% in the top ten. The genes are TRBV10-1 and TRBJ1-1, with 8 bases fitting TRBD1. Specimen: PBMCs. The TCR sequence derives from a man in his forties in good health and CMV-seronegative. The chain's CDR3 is CATRPPRTGQNTEAFF. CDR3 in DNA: TGCGCCACCAGACCCCCTCGGACAGGGCAAAACACTGAAGCTTTCTTT.